The 10 T cell receptor beta chains below were found in one sample sequenced in a study of regulatory T cells in long-lasting Graves disease (dated by TCRdb to about 2021). Libraries were built with multiplex PCR. Sequencing was performed on an Illumina HiSeq 4000. iRepertoire HTBI primers and Arm-PCR amplification of CDR3 regions were used to construct TCR beta libraries. TCRdb's own reprocessing of the public reads used fastp at Q25 and MiXCR and kept productive beta chains. Every distinct CDR3 protein forms one entry, paired with its most common genes and DNA. The sample table holds 350,000 to 450,000 distinct CDR3 sequences, of which under 15% were seen once. Jointly, the top ten make up 15% to 20% of the sample. Sample time point, as interpreted from the label and publication: newly diagnosed GD, antithyroid drugs for less than 3 months. RNA was extracted from PBMCs in TRIzol for both TCR sequencing and RNA sequencing.

These data also formed part of another study, on T cells in Graves' hyperthyroidism and ophthalmopathy.

The sequencing here drew on peripheral blood mononuclear cells (PBMCs), taken at new diagnosis, from a patient treated with antithyroid drugs. The source is a young woman with Graves disease. Donor details come from another sample of the same person, matched by shared clones.

In this sample, this clonotype turned up many times. The chain links TRBV11-2 to TRBJ2-1; TRBD2 agrees at 11 bases. CDR1 is SGHAT and CDR2 is FQNNGV in the germline V gene. V trimming: 5 bases; J trimming: 4 bases; junction bases outside the gene matches: 10. CDR3 length: 17 amino acids. CDR3 DNA sequence: TGTGCCAGCAGCCTACGATCCGGGACTAGCGGATACAATGAGCAGTTCTTC. Amino acid sequence: CASSLRSGTSGYNEQFF.

This clonotype was observed a handful of times. This chain joins TRBV5-4 and TRBJ2-1, with D tentatively TRBD2 (6 bases). The V end lost 0 bases, the J end lost 7 bases, and 11 bases lay between the germline ends. CDR1 and CDR2 from the germline V gene are SGHNT and YYREEE (reference sequence). The length of the CDR3 is 14 residues. The CDR3 protein is CASSLGLEANEQFF. In DNA form, the CDR3 reads TGTGCCAGCAGCTTGGGACTAGAGGCGAATGAGCAGTTCTTC.

This clonotype has ten or more counts. This sequence joins TRBV7-3 and TRBJ2-7; D call uncertain. Germline V lookup: CDR1 SGHTA, CDR2 FQGTGA. The length of the CDR3 is 13 residues. Between the trimmed V and J ends, which lost 1 base and 6 bases, there was a span of 10 bases. CDR3 region: CASSLNGFGEQYF. As DNA, the CDR3 is TGTGCCAGCAGCTTAAACGGGTTCGGCGAGCAGTACTTC.

This clonotype came up many times. The chain carries TRBV15 and TRBJ1-4; unclear D gene. Deletions cut 3 bases from V and 7 bases from J, with 15 bases between. The CDR3 length is 15 residues. Germline CDR1 reads LNHNV; CDR2 reads YYDKDF (reference sequence). The CDR3 region is CATSRSFGSSEKLFF. For the CDR3, the DNA is TGTGCCACCAGCAGGTCATTCGGGTCAAGTGAAAAACTGTTTTTT. Drawing the rest from reference TRBV15 and TRBJ1-4, the complete variable domain is DAMVIQNPRYQVTQFGKPVTLSCSQTLNHNVMYWYQQKSSQAPKLLFHYYDKDFNNEADTPDNFQSRRPNTSFCFLDIRSPGLGDTAMYLCATSRSFGSSEKLFFGSGTQLSVL.

This clonotype showed up many times. The CDR3: CAISGTGTRYPEQFF. The CDR3 nucleotides are TGTGCCATCAGTGGGACCGGGACTAGGTATCCGGAGCAGTTCTTC. This chain connects TRBV10-3 to TRBJ2-1, with 8 nucleotides matching TRBD2. V lost 4 bases, J lost 10 bases, and 12 bases stayed unmatched. CDR3 size: 15 residues. The germline V gene encodes CDR1 ENHRY and CDR2 SYGVKD.

The chain uses TRBV11-1 and TRBJ2-1; 10 nucleotides align to TRBD2. Trimming took 5 bases from V and 8 from J; bases not matched to a gene: 12. CDR3 length: 16 amino acids. The germline gives CDR1 SGHAT, CDR2 FQDESV (reference sequence). In DNA, the CDR3 is TGTGCCAGCAGCCGGAACAGCGGGAGGGCCGGCGATGAGCAGTTCTTC. Translation gives CASSRNSGRAGDEQFF.

The chain combines TRBV7-2 with TRBJ2-2; D is possibly TRBD2 (5 bases). The CDR3 consists of 16 residues. With 1 base removed from V and 0 bases from J, the gap between germline ends came to 9 bases. CDR1 is SGHTA, CDR2 FQGNSA, per germline. The CDR3 loop is CASSLDSGANTGELFF. CDR3 in DNA: TGTGCCAGCAGCTTAGACAGCGGAGCGAACACCGGGGAGCTGTTTTTT.

The V call is TRBV20-1, the J call TRBJ2-7; D perhaps matches TRBD2 (5 bases). The germline gives CDR1 DFQATT, CDR2 SNEGSKA (reference sequence). The CDR3 has 9 residues. Between the trimmed V and J ends, which lost 6 bases and 5 bases, there was a span of 5 bases. CDR3 nucleotides: TGCAGTGCAGCGGACGAGCAGTACTTC. The encoded protein is CSAADEQYF.

V gene TRBV7-3 combines with J gene TRBJ2-2; D is possibly TRBD2 (6 bases). Germline V gene data show CDR1 as SGHTA and CDR2 as FQGTGA. The germline V and J ends were trimmed by 0 bases and 5 bases, with 10 bases remaining between them. The CDR3 is 15 amino acids. CDR3 loop: CASSLTTRGTGELFF. The CDR3 region has the DNA TGTGCCAGCAGCTTAACGACTAGAGGGACCGGGGAGCTGTTTTTT.

This clonotype showed up many times. This chain connects TRBV2 to TRBJ2-2, with D perhaps matching TRBD2 (6 bases). The CDR3 consists of 15 residues. Germline CDR1 is SNHLY and CDR2 is FYNNEI. The V end lost 4 bases, the J end lost 3 bases, and 12 bases lay between the germline ends. The DNA of the CDR3 is TGTGCCAGCAGTGTTGCGGGGTTCGACACCGGGGAGCTGTTTTTT. This translates into CASSVAGFDTGELFF.